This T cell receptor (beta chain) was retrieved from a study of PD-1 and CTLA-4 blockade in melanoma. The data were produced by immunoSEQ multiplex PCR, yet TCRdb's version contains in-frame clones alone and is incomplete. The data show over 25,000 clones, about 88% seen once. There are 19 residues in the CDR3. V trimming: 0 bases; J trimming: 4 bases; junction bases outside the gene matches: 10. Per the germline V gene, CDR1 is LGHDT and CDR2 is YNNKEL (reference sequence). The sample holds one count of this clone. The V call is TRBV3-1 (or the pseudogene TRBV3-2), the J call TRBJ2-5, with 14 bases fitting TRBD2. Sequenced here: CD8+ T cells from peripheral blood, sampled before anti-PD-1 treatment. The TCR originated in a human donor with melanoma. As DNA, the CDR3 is TGTGCCAGCAGCCAAGAAACGGGACTAGCGGGAGTGGGTAGAGAGACCCAGTACTTC. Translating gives CASSQETGLAGVGRETQYF.